The clone carrying this TCR beta chain was counted a few times. The record originates from a study of blood T cells in healthy people across ages. PCR was performed a second time for about 7 to 12 cycles using a sample-barcoded 5' primer and a J-beta primer mix. MiXCR, applied by TCRdb to the 5' RACE reads, yields one record per CDR3 protein. The profile shows over 1,200,000 distinct CDR3 sequences, approximately 59% of them singletons. Germline CDR1 and CDR2: SGHVS and FNYEAQ. The CDR3 covers 22 residues. V dropped 1 base and J dropped 2; count of bases not matched to a gene: 17. The clonotype comes from a man aged 18 to 29 in good health. Sequencing was carried out using blood. The chain carries TRBV7-6 and TRBJ2-1; 13 nucleotides agree with TRBD2. Here the CDR3 DNA reads TGTGCCAGCAGCTTAGAAACAGAGTGGACAGGGACTAGCGGGATTCCCTACAATGAGCAGTTCTTC. Translating gives CASSLETEWTGTSGIPYNEQFF.